Listed below are T cell receptor beta chains from one sample, sequenced in a study of control samples from healthy donors and cancer patients. The method was immunoSEQ multiplex PCR; TCRdb's version includes in-frame clones alone and lacks a portion of them. The sample yields 90,000 to 150,000 clones, roughly 90% seen once. Specimen: blood. Receptor source: a man aged 45-60 years in good health. CDR3s include the opening cysteine and the closing phenylalanine or tryptophan. Fields, in order: J gene, V gene, clone size, D gene, CDR3 DNA, CDR3 protein. A D gene is named only where the DNA matches it firmly. For some rows the clone size is stated as once, few or many, or as a class when expanded; others skip it.

TRBJ2-5 | TRBV5-6 | NA | NA | TGTGCCAGCAGCCGAGGGGTCCAGGAGACCCAGTACTTC | CASSRGVQETQYF
TRBJ1-1 | TRBV7-8 | NA | TRBD1 | TGTGCCAGCGGGCTGGGACAGCTGAACACTGAAGCTTTCTTT | CASGLGQLNTEAFF
TRBJ2-3 | TRBV10-3 | NA | TRBD2 | TGTGCCATCAGTGAGGCGGGGGGCGCCCGCACAGATACGCAGTATTTT | CAISEAGGARTDTQYF
TRBJ1-2 | TRBV7-6 | NA | TRBD1 | TGTGCCAGCACCGTAGGGGGACAGGGTAGCGAAGGCTACACCTTC | CASTVGGQGSEGYTF
TRBJ1-2 | TRBV15 | NA | NA | TGTGCCACCAGCAGAGATGGGACGGGGGCTCATGGCTACACCTTC | CATSRDGTGAHGYTF
TRBJ1-4 | TRBV7-9 | hyperexpanded | NA | TGTGCCAGCAGCGGCAGGGGAACTAATGAAAAACTGTTTTTT | CASSGRGTNEKLFF
TRBJ2-5 | TRBV5-1 | NA | TRBD1 | TGCGCCAGCAGCTCGAACAGGGGGCGGGAGACCCAGTACTTC | CASSSNRGRETQYF
TRBJ1-2 | TRBV19 | NA | NA | TGTGCCAGTAGTCCCCTTTATGAGGCTAACTATGGCTACACCTTC | CASSPLYEANYGYTF
TRBJ2-2 | TRBV2 | NA | NA | TGTGCCAGCAGTGAAGAGAAAACCGGGGAGCTGTTTTTT | CASSEEKTGELFF
TRBJ2-6 | TRBV12-5 | once | TRBD1 | TGTGCTAGTGGTTTGGTACTAGGGACAGGGGCATCTGGGGCCAACGTCCTGACTTTC | CASGLVLGTGASGANVLTF
TRBJ2-7 | TRBV6-5 | NA | NA | TGTGCCAGCAGTAGGGGATTGTCCTACGAGCAGTACTTC | CASSRGLSYEQYF
TRBJ1-5 | TRBV19 | NA | NA | TGTGCCAGTAGCGTAGGGGTCATCGGGGAGCCCCAGCATTTT | CASSVGVIGEPQHF
TRBJ1-4 | TRBV12-5 | NA | TRBD1 | TGTGCTAGTGGTTTAGGGACAGGGGGTGAAAAACTGTTTTTT | CASGLGTGGEKLFF
TRBJ1-2 | TRBV29-1 | once | NA | TGCAGCGCTGCCGGGTATGGGGATGGCTACACCTTC | CSAAGYGDGYTF
TRBJ2-7 | TRBV25-1 | NA | TRBD2 | TGTGCCAGCAGTGAAGGAATAGCGGGGGCCGGGTACGAGCAGTACTTC | CASSEGIAGAGYEQYF
TRBJ2-1 | TRBV19 | NA | TRBD2 | TGTGCCAGTGGACTAGTGGACAATGAGCAGTTCTTC | CASGLVDNEQFF
TRBJ1-2 | TRBV7-9 | NA | NA | TGTGCCAGCAGCTTAGAGGACAGCGGCTCCTATGGCTACACCTTC | CASSLEDSGSYGYTF
TRBJ1-2 | TRBV5-1 | NA | NA | TGCGCCAGCAGCTTGGAGGCATCTAACTATGGCTACACCTTC | CASSLEASNYGYTF
TRBJ2-3 | TRBV7-8 | few | TRBD2 | TGTGCCAGCAGCCCGCGGGACTACTTCACAGATACGCAGTATTTT | CASSPRDYFTDTQYF
TRBJ1-5 | TRBV27 | NA | NA | TGTGCCAGCAGTTTCTGGAATCAGCCCCAGCATTTT | CASSFWNQPQHF
TRBJ2-7 | TRBV5-1 | NA | NA | TGCGCCAGCAGCTTGGTAGGGATTACCTACGAGCAGTACTTC | CASSLVGITYEQYF
TRBJ1-6 | TRBV9 | once | TRBD1 | TGTGCCAGCAGCGTAGGGCAGGGGACAGCTAGTAATTCACCCCTCCACTTT | CASSVGQGTASNSPLHF
TRBJ1-1 | TRBV5-1 | NA | NA | TGCGCCAGCAGCTTGGTTGGGGGCGCCGGTGATACTGAAGCTTTCTTT | CASSLVGGAGDTEAFF
TRBJ2-5 | TRBV7-2 | NA | TRBD2 | TGTGCCAGCAGCTTGACGAGCGGGGGGGCCGAGACCCAGTACTTC | CASSLTSGGAETQYF
TRBJ1-1 | TRBV10-3 | NA | NA | TGTGCCATCAGTAGGACCTTGAACACTGAAGCTTTCTTT | CAISRTLNTEAFF
TRBJ2-1 | TRBV18 | NA | TRBD2 | TGTGCCAGCTCACCCGACTCTAGCGGGGGCTTCTACAATGAGCAGTTCTTC | CASSPDSSGGFYNEQFF
TRBJ1-2 | TRBV30 | NA | NA | TGTGCCTGGAGTGGCTGGGGGGGGCGAGCTAACTATGGCTACACCTTC | CAWSGWGGRANYGYTF
TRBJ2-5 | TRBV7-2 | once | NA | TGTGCCAGCAGCCCAAGGGGTGGAGAGACCCAGTACTTC | CASSPRGGETQYF
TRBJ1-3 | TRBV4-2 | NA | NA | TGTGCCAGCAGCCAAGGTGGGGGGGCGGGCGGAAACACCATATATTTT | CASSQGGGAGGNTIYF
TRBJ1-6 | TRBV6-5 | NA | TRBD1 | TGTGCCAGCTCCAAACAGCAGGGGGCTATATCACCCCTCCACTTT | CASSKQQGAISPLHF
TRBJ1-1 | TRBV7-2 | NA | NA | TGTGCCAGCAGCTTAGGAGGAGGAAGGAACACTGAAGCTTTCTTT | CASSLGGGRNTEAFF
TRBJ2-7 | TRBV6-5 | NA | TRBD1 | TGTGCCAGCAGTTCCCCGGGACAGGGGTATGAGCAGTACTTC | CASSSPGQGYEQYF
TRBJ2-3 | TRBV4-3 | NA | NA | TGCGCCAGCAGCTCCCGGTTTAGCGCGAGCACAGATACGCAGTATTTT | CASSSRFSASTDTQYF
TRBJ2-1 | TRBV19 | NA | NA | TGTGCCAGTAGTATAGGTTACAATGAGCAGTTCTTC | CASSIGYNEQFF
TRBJ1-4 | TRBV10-3 | NA | TRBD1 | TGTGCCATCAGTGGTACACAGGGGGCGGAACTGTTTTTT | CAISGTQGAELFF
TRBJ2-1 | TRBV25-1 | NA | NA | TGTGCCAGCAGTTTTGGCGGGGTCAATGAGCAGTTCTTC | CASSFGGVNEQFF
TRBJ1-2 | TRBV12-3/TRBV12-4 | once | NA | TGTGCCAGCAGTTTATGGGGGGAAGATGGCTACACCTTC | CASSLWGEDGYTF
TRBJ2-1 | TRBV9 | NA | NA | TGTGCCAGCAGCGAACCGGGACCGAGGAGCTCCTACAATGAGCAGTTCTTC | CASSEPGPRSSYNEQFF
TRBJ2-7 | TRBV19 | NA | TRBD1 | TGTGCCAGTAGCAAACAGGGGGAGTCCTACGAGCAGTACTTC | CASSKQGESYEQYF
TRBJ2-5 | TRBV7-6 | NA | NA | TGTGCCAGCAGCTTAGGGAACCAAGAGACCCAGTACTTC | CASSLGNQETQYF
TRBJ2-3 | TRBV6-5 | NA | NA | TGTGCCAGCAGAACAGGAGACTTCACAGATACGCAGTATTTT | CASRTGDFTDTQYF
TRBJ2-7 | TRBV7-9 | NA | NA | TGTGCCAGCAGCTTATCTTTAGGGAGCTCCTACGAGCAGTACTTC | CASSLSLGSSYEQYF
TRBJ2-7 | TRBV5-4 | NA | NA | TGTGCCAGCAGCTTGGAGATAGCCTACGAGCAGTACTTC | CASSLEIAYEQYF
TRBJ1-4 | TRBV5-6 | few | NA | TGTGCCAGCAGGGACAATCATAATGAAAAACTGTTTTTT | CASRDNHNEKLFF
TRBJ1-5 | TRBV15 | NA | NA | TGTGCCACCAGCAGAGATTTCGGGGATGGCCAGCCCCAGCATTTT | CATSRDFGDGQPQHF
TRBJ1-1 | TRBV7-8 | once | NA | TGTGCCAGCAGACCTAGCTTGTCAGGAACTGAAGCTTTCTTT | CASRPSLSGTEAFF
TRBJ2-7 | TRBV29-1 | NA | TRBD1 | TGCAGCGTGGGACAGCCTAGCTCCTACGAGCAGTACTTC | CSVGQPSSYEQYF
TRBJ2-3 | TRBV28 | NA | TRBD2 | TGTGCCAGCTTAGCGGGGGGAATGACAGATACGCAGTATTTT | CASLAGGMTDTQYF
TRBJ2-6 | TRBV9 | NA | NA | TGTGCCAGCAGCCCCGGGTGGACTGGGGCCAACGTCCTGACTTTC | CASSPGWTGANVLTF